The 30 T cell receptor beta chains below were found in one sample sequenced in a study of type 1 regulatory T cells. TCRdb independently ran MiXCR on the reads; one entry per CDR3 protein. Among about 24,000 distinct CDR3 sequences listed, over 60% were seen once. No antigen is known for these receptors. The sequenced material came from cultured T cells, either the whole culture or a sorted T cell fraction (not recorded which). Subset: Tr1-enriched cell product generated in vitro against host alloantigens. The receptors originated from a human donor in good health.

The rearrangement uses TRBV5-1 and TRBJ2-5; D unclear. The ends were cut back, 7 bases at V and 1 base at J, with 11 bases in the middle. Germline CDR1 is SGHRS and CDR2 is YFSETQ. The CDR3 is made up of 13 amino acids. In nucleotides, the CDR3 is TGCGCCAGCTCTAACACTATCCAAGAGACCCAGTACTTC. Its translation: CASSNTIQETQYF.

CDR3 protein: CASSPQERTAPNTEAFF. As DNA, the CDR3 is TGTGCCAGCAGCCCACAAGAAAGGACAGCTCCGAACACTGAAGCTTTCTTT. The chain links TRBV3-1 to TRBJ1-1, with D possibly TRBD1 on 6 matching bases. The germline V and J ends were trimmed by 4 bases and 1 base, with 19 bases remaining between them. Germline CDR1 LGHDT, CDR2 YNNKEL (reference sequence). The CDR3 is 17 amino acids.

The rearrangement joins TRBV5-1 to TRBJ1-3; D unclear. Trimming removed 4 bases at V and 0 bases at J, with 11 bases between. Germline V gives CDR1 SGHRS, CDR2 YFSETQ. This CDR3 comprises 15 residues. The CDR3 reads CASSRESASGNTIYF. DNA of the CDR3: TGCGCCAGCAGCCGCGAGAGTGCCTCTGGAAACACCATATATTTT.

The chain recombines TRBV7-2 with TRBJ2-3, with 9 bases aligning to TRBD1. Per germline, CDR1 SGHTA and CDR2 FQGNSA. The V gene end was trimmed by 4 bases and the J gene end by 4 bases; junction bases not matched to a gene: 21. The CDR3 sequence is 20 residues long. CDR3 amino acids: CASSSLLTGGGFGDPDTQYF. The CDR3 nucleotides read TGTGCCAGCAGCTCGCTACTGACAGGGGGAGGATTCGGAGATCCAGATACGCAGTATTTT.

This sequence joins TRBV7-9 and TRBJ2-1, with D perhaps matching TRBD2 (5 bases). CDR3 length: 17 amino acids. The V end was cut by 3 bases, the J end by 0 bases, with 15 bases between. Germline assignment: CDR1 SEHNR and CDR2 FQNEAQ (reference sequence). The CDR3 is CASSLLLKDFSYNEQFF. In DNA, the CDR3 is TGTGCCAGCAGCTTGCTACTCAAGGACTTCTCCTACAATGAGCAGTTCTTC.

This clonotype turned up a few times. The V call is TRBV7-2, the J call TRBJ1-2; possibly TRBD1 for D (5 bases). The CDR3 totals 11 residues. Germline CDR1 and CDR2: SGHTA and FQGNSA. The ends were cut back, 9 bases at V and 3 bases at J, with 8 bases in the middle. In DNA form, the CDR3 reads TGTGCCAGTGGGGGGGACTATGGCTACACCTTC. This translates into CASGGDYGYTF.

This clonotype was observed a handful of times. The V call is TRBV7-9, the J call TRBJ1-5; tentative D call: TRBD1 (5 bases). This CDR3 has 12 amino acids. The germline gives CDR1 SEHNR, CDR2 FQNEAQ (reference sequence). The V gene lost 3 bases and the J gene lost 5 bases, with 5 bases spanning the gap. CDR3 DNA: TGTGCCAGCAGCTTGGGGGATCAGCCCCAGCATTTT. This translates into CASSLGDQPQHF.

In regard to this clonotype: This may be a read error: a much more frequent sequence differs by one nucleotide. This sequence joins TRBV2 and TRBJ1-6; D not resolved. The CDR3 is 14 residues long. The V end was cut by 8 bases, the J end by 5 bases, with 13 bases between. Germline assignment: CDR1 SNHLY and CDR2 FYNNEI. The CDR3 sequence: CASSGPDHNSPLHF. The CDR3 nucleotides are TGTGCCAGCTCTGGCCCGGACCATAATTCACCCCTCCACTTT.

This chain connects TRBV20-1 to TRBJ1-2; 8 bases align to TRBD1. The CDR3 has 14 amino acids. Trimming removed 2 bases from V and 12 bases from J; junction bases left unmatched: 14. In germline, CDR1 is DFQATT, CDR2 SNEGSKA (reference sequence). CDR3 sequence (DNA): TGCAGTGCTAGACCCCCCGGACAGGGTTTAAGCAACACCTTC. Protein: CSARPPGQGLSNTF.

This chain joins TRBV20-1 and TRBJ1-4; D call uncertain. Germline V lookup: CDR1 DFQATT, CDR2 SNEGSKA (reference sequence). The ends were cut back, 0 bases at V and 3 bases at J, with 8 bases in the middle. The CDR3 covers 14 residues. In DNA form, the CDR3 reads TGCAGTGCTAGAGATCATGTATCTAATGAAAAACTGTTTTTT. Its protein product is CSARDHVSNEKLFF.

The chain is built from TRBV7-9 and TRBJ2-1; unclear D gene. In germline, CDR1 is SEHNR, CDR2 FQNEAQ (reference sequence). The CDR3 is 12 residues long. V was trimmed by 5 bases and J by 6 bases, leaving 8 bases between them. CDR3 region: CASSPTGNEQFF. The CDR3, as DNA: TGTGCCAGCAGCCCGACTGGCAATGAGCAGTTCTTC. The full variable domain, with the rest looked up from reference TRBV7-9 and TRBJ2-1, is DTGVSQNPRHKITKRGQNVTFRCDPISEHNRLYWYRQTLGQGPEFLTYFQNEAQLEKSRLLSDRFSAERPKGSFSTLEIQRTEQGDSAMYLCASSPTGNEQFFGPGTRLTVL.

J is TRBJ1-6 and V is TRBV6-6, with D perhaps TRBD1 (6 bases). The germline CDR1 and CDR2 sequences are MNHNY and SVGAGI (reference sequence). V was shortened by 4 bases and J by 7 bases, with 11 bases between the two germline ends. The CDR3 is 14 amino acids. This chain's CDR3 is CASSLGTKNSPLHF. The DNA for the CDR3 is TGTGCCAGCAGTTTGGGGACAAAAAATTCACCCCTCCACTTT.

The genes are TRBV10-3 and TRBJ1-1; no definite D call. V lost 11 bases and J lost 1, with 14 bases in between. The germline gives CDR1 ENHRY, CDR2 SYGVKD. This CDR3 comprises 13 residues. This chain's CDR3 is CASLGVENTEAFF. In DNA, the CDR3 is TGTGCCTCTCTCGGGGTAGAGAACACTGAAGCTTTCTTT.

V is TRBV2 and J is TRBJ2-1, with D unclear. CDR1 and CDR2 (germline): SNHLY, FYNNEI. The length of the CDR3 is 11 residues. V shed 4 bases and J shed 8 bases, with 6 bases lying between them. The CDR3 is CASSVVDEQFF. The CDR3 coding sequence is TGTGCCAGCAGTGTAGTGGATGAGCAGTTCTTC.

V and J are TRBV11-3 and TRBJ2-2; no clear D gene. Trimming removed 1 base from V and 3 bases from J, with 6 bases in between. CDR1 SGHNT and CDR2 YENEEA come from the germline V gene. There are 14 residues in the CDR3. In nucleotides, the CDR3 is TGTGCCAGCAGCTTAGTGTCGGACACCGGGGAGCTGTTTTTT. It encodes CASSLVSDTGELFF.

The chain carries TRBV27 and TRBJ2-7, with D possibly being TRBD1 or TRBD2 (6 bases each). Between the trimmed V and J ends, which lost 3 bases and 2 bases, there was a span of 14 bases. The CDR3 spans 15 residues. CDR1 MNHEY and CDR2 SMNVEV come from the germline V gene (reference sequence). The CDR3 bases are TGTGCCAGCAGTTTCCTGGGGGGCCCAACCTACGAGCAGTACTTC. Translated: CASSFLGGPTYEQYF.

This clonotype showed up just once. V gene TRBV3-1 combines with J gene TRBJ2-7, with 8 bases identical to TRBD2. The CDR3 has 16 amino acids. V trimming: 4 bases; J trimming: 2 bases; junction bases outside the gene matches: 10. CDR1 is LGHDT and CDR2 is YNNKEL in the germline V gene (reference sequence). Here the CDR3 DNA reads TGTGCCAGCAGCCGACGTTTAGCGGGGCAAACCTACGAGCAGTACTTC. Its translation: CASSRRLAGQTYEQYF.

The gene calls are TRBV12-3 or TRBV12-4 and TRBJ2-3, with a weak D call TRBD2 (7 bases). The CDR3 length is 15 residues. V was pared by 6 bases and J by 2 bases, with 15 bases between. This CDR3 reads CASSRRGGNTDTQYF. In nucleotides, the CDR3 is TGTGCCAGCAGCCGAAGGGGGGGAAACACAGATACGCAGTATTTT.

This clonotype has a handful of counts. The chain combines TRBV4-1 with TRBJ1-1; D is perhaps TRBD1 (5 bases). Between the trimmed V and J ends, which lost 1 base and 1 base, there was a span of 10 bases. The CDR3 length is 15 residues. Germline-derived CDR1 and CDR2 are MGHRA and YSYEKL. CDR3 DNA: TGCGCCAGCAGCCAAGGCGGGGGTTGGAACACTGAAGCTTTCTTT. Translation: CASSQGGGWNTEAFF.

The V call is TRBV6-1, the J call TRBJ2-5, with 8 bases matching TRBD1. This CDR3 has 14 residues. J was trimmed by 5 bases and V by 4 bases; bases with no gene match: 6. The germline V gene has CDR1 MNHNS and CDR2 SASEGT. The CDR3 region is CASSVSGGGETQYF. Written as DNA, the CDR3 is TGTGCCAGCAGTGTTTCAGGGGGCGGGGAGACCCAGTACTTC.

CDR3: CSATRSMDPNYGYTF. CDR3 sequence (DNA): TGCAGTGCTACCCGCAGCATGGATCCCAACTATGGCTACACCTTC. The chain has TRBV20-1 and TRBJ1-2; unclear D gene. Per germline, CDR1 DFQATT and CDR2 SNEGSKA (reference sequence). V was clipped by 4 bases and J by 2 bases, with 17 bases between them. This CDR3 region has 15 residues.

The CDR3 DNA reads as TGTGCCAGCAGTACCCGTACTAGCGGGGTGGCAGATACGCAGTATTTT. Encoded protein: CASSTRTSGVADTQYF. The rearrangement uses TRBV6-2 or TRBV6-3 and TRBJ2-3; 10 bases are shared with TRBD2. CDR1 and CDR2 (germline): MNHEY, SVGEGT. CDR3 length: 16 amino acids. V was pared by 5 bases and J by 4 bases, with 9 bases of the junction left unmatched.

The V gene is TRBV24-1, the J gene TRBJ2-7, with D perhaps being TRBD1 or TRBD2 (5 bases each). This CDR3 contains 15 residues. Germline V lookup: CDR1 KGHDR, CDR2 SFDVKD. V lost 2 bases to trimming and J lost 6 bases, with 16 bases between them. CDR3 amino acids: CATSDSGTGGFEQYF. The CDR3 nucleotides are TGTGCCACCAGTGATTCCGGGACCGGCGGATTCGAGCAGTACTTC.

V gene TRBV5-1 combines with J gene TRBJ2-5; 8 positions match TRBD2. Germline V CDR1 and CDR2: SGHRS, YFSETQ. The CDR3 spans 16 residues. The V and J ends lost 3 bases and 0 bases, in that order; junction bases with no gene match: 7. The CDR3 DNA reads TGCGCCAGCAGCTACGCAGCGGGGGTTAACCAAGAGACCCAGTACTTC. It specifies CASSYAAGVNQETQYF.

By sample share, this clonotype is medium-sized. The chain is built from TRBV19 and TRBJ2-7, with TRBD1 matching over 9 bases. Germline CDR1 and CDR2: LNHDA and SQIVND (reference sequence). The ends lost 4 bases at V and 5 bases at J; junction bases unmatched: 6. This CDR3 comprises 14 residues. This CDR3 reads CASSRDRVDDEQYF. CDR3 coding DNA: TGTGCCAGTAGTAGGGACAGGGTGGACGACGAGCAGTACTTC.

This clonotype was picked up a small number of times. The rearrangement links TRBV7-2 to TRBJ2-7; unclear D gene. With 2 bases removed from V and 2 bases from J, the gap between germline ends came to 10 bases. Germline CDR1 is SGHTA and CDR2 is FQGNSA. CDR3 length: 14 residues. CDR3 nucleotide sequence: TGTGCCAGCAGCTTATATAGGGATGCCTACGAGCAGTACTTC. Protein: CASSLYRDAYEQYF.

The chain joins TRBV28 to TRBJ2-4; the match to TRBD1 covers 7 bases. The CDR3 is made up of 14 amino acids. Germline V CDR1 and CDR2: MDHEN, SYDVKM. V was clipped by 5 bases and J by 1 base; unmatched bases: 2. The CDR3 nucleotides are TGTGCCAGCAGTAAACAGGGGGCCAAAAACATTCAGTACTTC. The encoded protein is CASSKQGAKNIQYF.

The rearrangement uses TRBV7-9 and TRBJ1-1, with a tentative D call TRBD1 (5 bases). The CDR3 has 13 amino acids. V lost 7 bases and J lost 4, with 13 bases in between. Germline V gives CDR1 SEHNR, CDR2 FQNEAQ (reference sequence). CDR3 nucleotides: TGTGCCAGCATTCTACAGGAGGGCACTGAAGCTTTCTTT. Encoded protein: CASILQEGTEAFF.

This clonotype has a handful of counts. The CDR3 region has the DNA TGTGCCAGCAGCTTAACAGGGAATCCTGGAAACACCATATATTTT. This translates into CASSLTGNPGNTIYF. V and J are TRBV5-5 and TRBJ1-3, with D possibly matching TRBD1 (6 bases). This CDR3 is built from 15 residues. CDR1 and CDR2 from the germline V gene are SGHKS and YYEKEE (reference sequence). Trimming removed 2 bases at V and 2 bases at J, with 11 bases between.

The J gene is TRBJ2-5, the V gene TRBV24-1; D possibly corresponds to TRBD2 (7 bases). The V gene's germline CDR1 is KGHDR and CDR2 SFDVKD. The ends were cut back, 3 bases at V and 4 bases at J, with 11 bases in the middle. The CDR3 contains 14 residues. CDR3 bases: TGTGCCACCAGTGATGGGGGGGGCGGAGAGACCCAGTACTTC. This translates into CATSDGGGGETQYF.